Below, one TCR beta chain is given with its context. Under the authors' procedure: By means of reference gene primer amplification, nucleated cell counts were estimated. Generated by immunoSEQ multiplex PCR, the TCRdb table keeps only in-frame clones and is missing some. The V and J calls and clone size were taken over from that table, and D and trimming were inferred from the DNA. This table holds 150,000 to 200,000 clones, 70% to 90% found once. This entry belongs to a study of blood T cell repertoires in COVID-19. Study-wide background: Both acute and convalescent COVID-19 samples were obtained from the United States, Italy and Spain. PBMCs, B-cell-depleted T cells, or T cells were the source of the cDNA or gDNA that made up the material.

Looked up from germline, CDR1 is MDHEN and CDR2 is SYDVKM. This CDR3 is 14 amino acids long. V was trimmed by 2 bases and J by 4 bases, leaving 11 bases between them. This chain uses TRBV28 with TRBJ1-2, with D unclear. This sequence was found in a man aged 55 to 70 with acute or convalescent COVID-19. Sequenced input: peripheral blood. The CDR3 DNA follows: TGTGCCAGCAGTTTAAGACGGGGTGGCTATGGCTACACCTTC. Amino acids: CASSLRRGGYGYTF.